Listed here are 3 T cell receptor beta chains from one sample, sequenced in a study of T-cell memory formation after mild COVID-19 (TCRdb year 2021). The library relied on 5' RACE. Sequencer: Illumina NovaSeq 6000. TCRdb reprocessed the public reads (quality trimming at Q25 with fastp, clone calling with MiXCR) and kept in-frame beta chains. One record per CDR3 amino acid sequence lists the most common genes and DNA. The sample table holds approximately 500,000 distinct CDR3 sequences, of which approximately 23% were seen once. The ten largest clonotypes hold approximately 12% of the sample. Source material: PBMCs or a T cell subset sorted from them (not recorded which). The source of these receptors is an adult woman who had mild COVID-19 (a few samples of this study predate the infection). The sample titles of this study are shuffled in the database, so cell type and time point are left out; the donor was told from shared clones.

The rearrangement uses TRBV7-2 and TRBJ2-7; TRBD2 might be the D (6 bases). CDR1 is SGHTA and CDR2 is FQGNSA in the germline V gene. The ends were cut back, 3 bases at V and 0 bases at J, with 12 bases in the middle. The CDR3 runs 15 residues. The CDR3, as DNA: TGTGCCAGCAGCTTCCGGGAGTCGGGCTCCTACGAGCAGTACTTC. Protein product: CASSFRESGSYEQYF.

This clonotype was observed a handful of times. This chain links TRBV12-3 or TRBV12-4 with TRBJ1-6; 8 bases are a match to TRBD1. This CDR3 spans 13 amino acids. V shed 6 bases, J shed 16 bases, and the junction held 11 bases outside the gene matches. CDR3 amino acids: CASRPVTGARLHF. CDR3 nucleotides: TGTGCCAGCAGACCTGTGACAGGGGCGAGGCTCCACTTT.

The gene calls are TRBV27 and TRBJ2-7; tentatively, D is TRBD2 (5 bases). The CDR3 has 16 residues. Trimming took 2 bases from V and 2 from J, leaving 16 bases between them. Per the germline V gene, CDR1 is MNHEY and CDR2 is SMNVEV (reference sequence). Written as DNA, the CDR3 is TGTGCCAGCAGTTTAGGCGCCGGGATCCGTACCTACGAGCAGTACTTC. It specifies CASSLGAGIRTYEQYF.